The sequence of this T cell receptor (beta chain) was determined in a study of blood T cell repertoires in COVID-19. Across the whole study: Samples of COVID-19 (acute and convalescent) were obtained from the United States, Italy and Spain. Nucleic acid was either cDNA or gDNA, and it came from T cells, B-cell-depleted T cells, or PBMCs.

Generated by immunoSEQ multiplex PCR, the TCRdb table keeps only in-frame clones and is missing some. The sample records 60,000 to 90,000 clones, around nine tenths being singletons. This CDR3 contains 14 residues. Looked up from germline, CDR1 is MGHRA and CDR2 is YSYEKL. Trimming pared 0 bases from V and 2 bases from J, leaving 7 bases between. The sequence was obtained from a woman of 80 years or more with active or convalescent COVID-19. This chain connects TRBV4-1 to TRBJ1-2; D gene ambiguous. Sequenced material: peripheral blood. Here the CDR3 reads CASSQDPQNYGYTF. The CDR3 nucleotides read TGCGCCAGCAGCCAAGATCCGCAGAACTATGGCTACACCTTC.